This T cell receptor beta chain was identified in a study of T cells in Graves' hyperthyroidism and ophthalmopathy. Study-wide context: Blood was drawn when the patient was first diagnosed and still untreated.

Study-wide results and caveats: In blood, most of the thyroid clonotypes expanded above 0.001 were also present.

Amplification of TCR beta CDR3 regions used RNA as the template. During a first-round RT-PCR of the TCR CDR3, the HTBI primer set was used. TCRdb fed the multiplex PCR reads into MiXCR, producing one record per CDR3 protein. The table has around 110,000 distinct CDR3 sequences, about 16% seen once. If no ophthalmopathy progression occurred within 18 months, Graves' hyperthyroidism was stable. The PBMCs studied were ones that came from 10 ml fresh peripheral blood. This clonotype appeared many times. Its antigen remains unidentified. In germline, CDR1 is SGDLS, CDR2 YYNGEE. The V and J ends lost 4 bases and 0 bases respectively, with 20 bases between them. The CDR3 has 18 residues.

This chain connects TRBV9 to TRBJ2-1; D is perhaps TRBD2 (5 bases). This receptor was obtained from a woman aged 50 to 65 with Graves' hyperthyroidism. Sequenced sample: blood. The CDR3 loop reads CASSLSPRAGSSYNEQFF. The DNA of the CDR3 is TGTGCCAGCAGCCTTAGCCCTCGGGCGGGCAGCTCCTACAATGAGCAGTTCTTC.